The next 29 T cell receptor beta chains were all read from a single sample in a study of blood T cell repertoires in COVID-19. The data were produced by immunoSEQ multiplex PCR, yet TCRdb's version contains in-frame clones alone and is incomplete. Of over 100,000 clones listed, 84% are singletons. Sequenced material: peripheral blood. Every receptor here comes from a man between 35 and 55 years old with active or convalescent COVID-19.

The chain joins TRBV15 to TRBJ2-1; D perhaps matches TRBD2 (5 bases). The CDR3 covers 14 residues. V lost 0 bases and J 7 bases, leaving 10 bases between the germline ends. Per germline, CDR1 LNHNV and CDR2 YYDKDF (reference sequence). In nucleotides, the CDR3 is TGTGCCACCAGCAGAGATCTGGGGAGAAATGAGCAGTTCTTC. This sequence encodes CATSRDLGRNEQFF.

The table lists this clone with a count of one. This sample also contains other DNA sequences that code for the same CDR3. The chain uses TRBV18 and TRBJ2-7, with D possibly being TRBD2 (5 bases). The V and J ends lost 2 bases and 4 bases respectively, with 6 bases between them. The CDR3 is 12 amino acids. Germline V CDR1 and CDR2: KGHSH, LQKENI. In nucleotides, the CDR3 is TGTGCCAGCTCACCAGAGGGTTACGAGCAGTACTTC. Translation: CASSPEGYEQYF.

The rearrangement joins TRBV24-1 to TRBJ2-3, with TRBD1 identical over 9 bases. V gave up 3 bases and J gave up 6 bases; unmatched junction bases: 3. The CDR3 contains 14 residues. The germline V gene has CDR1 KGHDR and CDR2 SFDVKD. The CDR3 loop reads CATSDAGTGDTQYF. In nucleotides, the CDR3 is TGTGCCACCAGTGATGCCGGGACAGGGGATACGCAGTATTTT.

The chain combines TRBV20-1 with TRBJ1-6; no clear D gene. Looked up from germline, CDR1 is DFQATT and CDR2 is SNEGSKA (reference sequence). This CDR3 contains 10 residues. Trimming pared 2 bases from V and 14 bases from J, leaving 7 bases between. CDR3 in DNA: TGCAGTGCTAGAAACTTCACCCTCCACTTT. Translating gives CSARNFTLHF.

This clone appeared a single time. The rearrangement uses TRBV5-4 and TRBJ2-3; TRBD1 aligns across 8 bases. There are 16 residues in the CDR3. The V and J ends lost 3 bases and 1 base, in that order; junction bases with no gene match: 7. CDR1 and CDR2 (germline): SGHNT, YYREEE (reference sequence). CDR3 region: CASSYWVQGGTDTQYF. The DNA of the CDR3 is TGTGCCAGCAGCTATTGGGTACAGGGGGGCACAGATACGCAGTATTTT.

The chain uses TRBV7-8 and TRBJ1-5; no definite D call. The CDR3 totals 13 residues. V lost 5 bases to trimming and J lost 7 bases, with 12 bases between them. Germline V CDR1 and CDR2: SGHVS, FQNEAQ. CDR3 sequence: CASSTRQNQPQHF. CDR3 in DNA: TGTGCCAGCAGCACAAGACAAAACCAGCCCCAGCATTTT.

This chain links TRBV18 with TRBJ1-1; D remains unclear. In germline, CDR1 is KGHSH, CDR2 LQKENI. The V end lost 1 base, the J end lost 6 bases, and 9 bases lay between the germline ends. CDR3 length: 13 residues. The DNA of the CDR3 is TGTGCCAGCTCACCACAACGGGTGGCTGAAGCTTTCTTT. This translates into CASSPQRVAEAFF.

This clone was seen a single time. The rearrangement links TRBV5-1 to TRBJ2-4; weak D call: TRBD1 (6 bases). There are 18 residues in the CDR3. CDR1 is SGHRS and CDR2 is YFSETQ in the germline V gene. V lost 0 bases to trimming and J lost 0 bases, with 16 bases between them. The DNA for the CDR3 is TGCGCCAGCAGCTTGGGGTACAGGGATCAGTTAGCCAAAAACATTCAGTACTTC. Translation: CASSLGYRDQLAKNIQYF.

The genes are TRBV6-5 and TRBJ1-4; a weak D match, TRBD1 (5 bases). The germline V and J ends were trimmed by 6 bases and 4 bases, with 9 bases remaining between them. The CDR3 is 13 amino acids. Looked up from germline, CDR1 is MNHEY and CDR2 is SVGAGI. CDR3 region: CASRGRGNEKLFF. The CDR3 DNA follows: TGTGCCAGCAGGGGGCGCGGTAATGAAAAACTGTTTTTT.

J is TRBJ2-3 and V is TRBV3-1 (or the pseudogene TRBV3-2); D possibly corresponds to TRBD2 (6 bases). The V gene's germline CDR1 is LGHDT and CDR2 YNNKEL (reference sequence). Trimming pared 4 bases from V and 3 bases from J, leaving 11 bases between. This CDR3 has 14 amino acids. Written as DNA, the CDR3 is TGTGCCAGCAGCCCGGAGGGCGGAACAGATACGCAGTATTTT. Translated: CASSPEGGTDTQYF.

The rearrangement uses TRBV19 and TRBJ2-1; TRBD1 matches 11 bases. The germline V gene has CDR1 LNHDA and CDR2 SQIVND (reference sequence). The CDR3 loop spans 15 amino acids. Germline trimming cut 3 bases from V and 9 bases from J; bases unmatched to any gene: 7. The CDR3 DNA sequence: TGTGCCAGTAGTATTTCCTTGGACAGGGGGCTTGAGCAGTTCTTC. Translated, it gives CASSISLDRGLEQFF.

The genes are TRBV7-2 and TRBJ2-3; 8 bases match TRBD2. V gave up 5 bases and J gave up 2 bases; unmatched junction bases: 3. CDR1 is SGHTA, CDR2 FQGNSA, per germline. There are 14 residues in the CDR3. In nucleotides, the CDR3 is TGTGCCAGCAGCGTTAGCGGGGTCACAGATACGCAGTATTTT. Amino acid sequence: CASSVSGVTDTQYF.

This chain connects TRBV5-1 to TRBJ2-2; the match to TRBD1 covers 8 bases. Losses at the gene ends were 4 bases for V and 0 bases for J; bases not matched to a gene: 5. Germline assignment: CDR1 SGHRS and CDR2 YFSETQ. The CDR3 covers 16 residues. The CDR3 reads CASSPTGATNTGELFF. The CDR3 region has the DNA TGCGCCAGCAGCCCGACAGGGGCTACGAACACCGGGGAGCTGTTTTTT. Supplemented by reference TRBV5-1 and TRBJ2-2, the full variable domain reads KAGVTQTPRYLIKTRGQQVTLSCSPISGHRSVSWYQQTPGQGLQFLFEYFSETQRNKGNFPGRFSGRQFSNSRSEMNVSTLELGDSALYLCASSPTGATNTGELFFGEGSRLTVL.

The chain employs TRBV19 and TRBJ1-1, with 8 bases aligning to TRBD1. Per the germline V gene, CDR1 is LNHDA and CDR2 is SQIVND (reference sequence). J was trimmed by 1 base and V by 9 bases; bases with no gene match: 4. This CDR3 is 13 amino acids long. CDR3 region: CASQQGENTEAFF. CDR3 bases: TGTGCCAGCCAACAGGGGGAGAACACTGAAGCTTTCTTT.

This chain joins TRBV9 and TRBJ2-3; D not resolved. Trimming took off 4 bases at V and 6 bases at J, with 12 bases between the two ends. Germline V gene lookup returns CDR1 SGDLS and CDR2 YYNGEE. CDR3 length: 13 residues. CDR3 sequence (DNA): TGTGCCAGCAGCCGAGCCCAGCGCGATACGCAGTATTTT. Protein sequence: CASSRAQRDTQYF.

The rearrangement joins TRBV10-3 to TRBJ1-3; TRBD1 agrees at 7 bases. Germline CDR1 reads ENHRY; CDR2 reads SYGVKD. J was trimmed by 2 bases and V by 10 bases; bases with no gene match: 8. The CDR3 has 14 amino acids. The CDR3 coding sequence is TGTGCCACCAGAACAGGGGCCACTGGAAACACCATATATTTT. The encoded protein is CATRTGATGNTIYF.

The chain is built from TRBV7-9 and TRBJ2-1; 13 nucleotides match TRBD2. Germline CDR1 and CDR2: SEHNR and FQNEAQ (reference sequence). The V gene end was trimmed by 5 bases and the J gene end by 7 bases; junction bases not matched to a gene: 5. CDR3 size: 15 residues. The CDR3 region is CASSLRTSGGNEQFF. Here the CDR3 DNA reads TGTGCCAGCAGCCTACGGACTAGCGGGGGAAATGAGCAGTTCTTC.

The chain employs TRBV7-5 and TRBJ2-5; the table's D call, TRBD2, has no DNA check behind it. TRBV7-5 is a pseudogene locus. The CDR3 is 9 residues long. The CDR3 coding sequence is TGTGCGGAGGGAGGGACAAAGTACTTC. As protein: CAEGGTKYF.

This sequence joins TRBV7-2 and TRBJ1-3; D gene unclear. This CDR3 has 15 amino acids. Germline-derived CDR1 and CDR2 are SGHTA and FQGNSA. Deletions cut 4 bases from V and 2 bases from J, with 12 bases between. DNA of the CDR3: TGTGCCAGCAGCTCGTATAGGAGCGCTGGAAACACCATATATTTT. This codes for CASSSYRSAGNTIYF.

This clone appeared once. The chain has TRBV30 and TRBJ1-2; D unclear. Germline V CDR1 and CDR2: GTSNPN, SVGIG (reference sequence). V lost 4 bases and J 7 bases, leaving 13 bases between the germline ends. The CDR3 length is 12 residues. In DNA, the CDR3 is TGTGCCTGGAATTTGGACTCTGGTGGCTACACCTTC. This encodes CAWNLDSGGYTF.

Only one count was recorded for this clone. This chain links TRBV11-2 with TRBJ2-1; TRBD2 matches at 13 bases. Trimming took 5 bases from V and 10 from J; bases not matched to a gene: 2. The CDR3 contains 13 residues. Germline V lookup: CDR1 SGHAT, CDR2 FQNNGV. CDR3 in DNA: TGTGCCAGCAGCAAGGGACTAGCGGGGGAGCAGTTCTTC. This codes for CASSKGLAGEQFF.

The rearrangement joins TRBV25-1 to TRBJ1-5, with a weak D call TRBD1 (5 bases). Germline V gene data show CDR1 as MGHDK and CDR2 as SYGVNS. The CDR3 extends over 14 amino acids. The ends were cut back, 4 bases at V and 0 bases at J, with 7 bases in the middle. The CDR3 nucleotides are TGTGCCAGCAGTGGGGGCAATAGCAATCAGCCCCAGCATTTT. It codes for CASSGGNSNQPQHF.

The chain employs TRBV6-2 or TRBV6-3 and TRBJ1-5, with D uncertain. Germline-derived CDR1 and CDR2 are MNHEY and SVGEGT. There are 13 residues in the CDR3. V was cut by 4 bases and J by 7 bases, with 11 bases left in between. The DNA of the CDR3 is TGTGCCAGCAGTTGGAGTCAAAGGCAGCCCCAGCATTTT. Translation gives CASSWSQRQPQHF.

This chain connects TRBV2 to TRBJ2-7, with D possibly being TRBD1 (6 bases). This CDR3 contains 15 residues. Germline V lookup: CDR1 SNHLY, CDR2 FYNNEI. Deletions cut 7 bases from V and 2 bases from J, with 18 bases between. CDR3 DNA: TGTGCCAGCACTTCGGCCCAGGGGAGCGCCTACGAGCAGTACTTC. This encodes CASTSAQGSAYEQYF.

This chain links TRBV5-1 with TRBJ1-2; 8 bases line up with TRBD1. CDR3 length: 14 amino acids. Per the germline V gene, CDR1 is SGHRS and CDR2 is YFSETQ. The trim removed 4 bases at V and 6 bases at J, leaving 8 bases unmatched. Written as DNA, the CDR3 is TGCGCCAGCAGCAAGGACAGGGACGAGGATGGCTACACCTTC. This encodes CASSKDRDEDGYTF.

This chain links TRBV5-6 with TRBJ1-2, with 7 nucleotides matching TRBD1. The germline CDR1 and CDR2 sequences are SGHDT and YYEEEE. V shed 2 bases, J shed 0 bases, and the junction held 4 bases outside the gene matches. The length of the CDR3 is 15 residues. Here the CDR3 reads CASSFYRGANYGYTF. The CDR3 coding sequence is TGTGCCAGCAGCTTCTACAGGGGAGCTAACTATGGCTACACCTTC.

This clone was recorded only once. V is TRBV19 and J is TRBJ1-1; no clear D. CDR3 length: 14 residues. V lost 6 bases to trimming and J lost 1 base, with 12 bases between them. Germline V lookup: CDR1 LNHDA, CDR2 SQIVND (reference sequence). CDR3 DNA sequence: TGTGCCAGTAGCCTATCCTACTCGAACACTGAAGCTTTCTTT. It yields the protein CASSLSYSNTEAFF.

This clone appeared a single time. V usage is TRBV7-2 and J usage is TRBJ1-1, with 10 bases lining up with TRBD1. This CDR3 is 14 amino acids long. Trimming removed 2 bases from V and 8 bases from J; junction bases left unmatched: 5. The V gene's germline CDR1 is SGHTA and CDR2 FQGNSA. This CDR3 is CASSLRQGAGEAFF. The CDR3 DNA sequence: TGTGCCAGCAGCTTAAGACAGGGGGCGGGGGAAGCTTTCTTT.

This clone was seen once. The CDR3 DNA is TGCGCCAGCAGCCCGGGACAGACCTACAATGAGCAGTTCTTC. Protein: CASSPGQTYNEQFF. The chain employs TRBV5-1 and TRBJ2-1; 7 bases line up with TRBD1. This CDR3 is 14 amino acids long. The V gene's germline CDR1 is SGHRS and CDR2 YFSETQ. V shed 4 bases and J 2 bases; nucleotides not matched to a gene: 3. The full variable domain, rest sourced from reference TRBV5-1 and TRBJ2-1, is KAGVTQTPRYLIKTRGQQVTLSCSPISGHRSVSWYQQTPGQGLQFLFEYFSETQRNKGNFPGRFSGRQFSNSRSEMNVSTLELGDSALYLCASSPGQTYNEQFFGPGTRLTVL.